These 25 T cell receptor beta chains were sequenced from one sample in a study of regulatory T cells in long-lasting Graves disease (dated by TCRdb to the early 2020s). Libraries were constructed by multiplex PCR. TCRdb records Illumina HiSeq 4000 as the sequencer. iRepertoire HTBI primers and Arm-PCR amplification of CDR3 regions were used to construct TCR beta libraries. TCRdb reran the public reads through fastp at Q25 and MiXCR, keeping productive beta chains. CDR3 protein duplicates are merged, each entry listing the most common genes and DNA. Recorded for this sample are approximately 300,000 distinct CDR3 sequences; about 18% of them occurred a single time. Together, the top ten hold about 36% of the sample. The sample's time point label, in plain terms: newly diagnosed GD, antithyroid drugs for less than 3 months. RNA was extracted from PBMCs in TRIzol for both TCR sequencing and RNA sequencing.

The sample was peripheral blood mononuclear cells (PBMCs), taken at new diagnosis, from a patient treated with antithyroid drugs. These receptors were obtained from a female donor with Graves disease.

This clonotype was counted many times. The rearrangement joins TRBV7-9 to TRBJ2-2; unclear D gene. The CDR3 length is 12 residues. V was shortened by 6 bases and J by 6 bases, with 8 bases between the two germline ends. The germline gives CDR1 SEHNR, CDR2 FQNEAQ (reference sequence). DNA for the CDR3: TGTGCCAGCAGTCGCGACCCCGGGGAGCTGTTTTTT. Translation: CASSRDPGELFF.

Note on this clonotype: This may arise from a read error, as a much more abundant clone is one base away. This rearrangement joins TRBV10-3 to TRBJ2-1; 8 bases match TRBD1. This CDR3 is 13 amino acids long. CDR1 is ENHRY and CDR2 is SYGVKD in the germline V gene. J gave up 10 bases and V 4 bases, and 6 bases lay outside the gene matches. The CDR3 reads CAISGPGGLEQFF. CDR3 DNA: TGTGCCATCAGTGGGCCAGGGGGCCTCGAGCAGTTCTTC.

There are a few counts of this clonotype. Relative to the germline gene, one junction end is altered; a read error may explain this. The chain combines TRBV2 with TRBJ2-1; D uncertain. Germline CDR1 is SNHLY and CDR2 is FYNNEI. This CDR3 has 13 amino acids. CDR3 bases: TGTGCCAACAGTGAAGGGTATAGGGATGAGCAGTTCTTC. It yields the protein CANSEGYRDEQFF.

This clonotype was observed at least ten times. The chain employs TRBV12-5 and TRBJ1-1; tentative D call: TRBD1 (5 bases). V lost 1 base, J lost 3 bases, and 12 bases lay in between. CDR3 size: 15 residues. Germline CDR1 and CDR2: LGHNT and FRNRAP. CDR3 region: CASGLGRGVHTEAFF. In DNA form, the CDR3 reads TGTGCTAGTGGTTTGGGTAGGGGCGTGCACACTGAAGCTTTCTTT.

This clonotype was observed at least ten times. The chain carries TRBV2 and TRBJ2-7, with D perhaps matching TRBD1 (5 bases). Germline CDR1 reads SNHLY; CDR2 reads FYNNEI. Trimming left V 0 bases short and J 5 bases short, with 8 bases between. This CDR3 spans 13 amino acids. CDR3 amino acids: CASSEAQGDEQYF. The DNA of the CDR3 is TGTGCCAGCAGTGAAGCGCAGGGCGACGAGCAGTACTTC.

This clonotype was recorded a few times. This sequence joins TRBV2 and TRBJ2-2, with 7 bases that match TRBD2. In germline, CDR1 is SNHLY, CDR2 FYNNEI. V was clipped by 10 bases and J by 4 bases; unmatched bases: 3. The CDR3 runs to 12 residues. The CDR3 reads CATTGGTGELFF. CDR3 sequence (DNA): TGTGCCACCACGGGGGGCACCGGGGAGCTGTTTTTT. The variable domain in full, with the rest retrieved from reference TRBV2 and TRBJ2-2, is EPEVTQTPSHQVTQMGQEVILRCVPISNHLYFYWYRQILGQKVEFLVSFYNNEISEKSEIFDDQFSVERPDGSNFTLKIRSTKLEDSAMYFCATTGGTGELFFGEGSRLTVL.

This clonotype occurred many times. The chain employs TRBV5-1 and TRBJ1-2; D possibly corresponds to TRBD1 (5 bases). With 4 bases removed from V and 8 bases from J, the gap between germline ends came to 15 bases. CDR1 SGHRS and CDR2 YFSETQ come from the germline V gene. The CDR3 loop spans 13 amino acids. The CDR3 sequence is CASSTGPPGGYTF. The DNA of the CDR3 is TGCGCCAGCAGCACAGGACCGCCTGGGGGCTACACCTTC.

This clonotype was detected ten times or more. The gene calls are TRBV7-9 and TRBJ1-1, with D possibly TRBD1 on 6 matching bases. V was trimmed by 1 base and J by 9 bases, leaving 12 bases between them. In germline, CDR1 is SEHNR, CDR2 FQNEAQ (reference sequence). The CDR3 runs 13 residues. DNA of the CDR3: TGTGCCAGCAGCTTAGATACAGGGAGTAAAGCTTTCTTT. Encoded protein: CASSLDTGSKAFF.

The V call is TRBV27, the J call TRBJ2-4, with D possibly TRBD2 on 7 matching bases. Trimming shortened V by 4 bases and J by 2 bases, and 12 bases separated the two germline ends. The CDR3 totals 15 residues. The germline gives CDR1 MNHEY, CDR2 SMNVEV (reference sequence). CDR3 sequence (DNA): TGTGCCAGCAGTTCCTCGGGGGGCACCAAAAACATTCAGTACTTC. It codes for CASSSSGGTKNIQYF.

This clonotype came up a few times. J is TRBJ2-1 and V is TRBV20-1; D uncertain. The V gene lost 0 bases and the J gene lost 0 bases, with 9 bases spanning the gap. Per germline, CDR1 DFQATT and CDR2 SNEGSKA (reference sequence). This CDR3 is built from 15 residues. CDR3 in DNA: TGCAGTGCTAGAGATGCGAGGAGCTCCTACAATGAGCAGTTCTTC. This sequence encodes CSARDARSSYNEQFF.

At least ten counts were recorded for this clonotype. V and J are TRBV10-2 and TRBJ2-7; 8 bases agree with TRBD2. Germline V CDR1 and CDR2: WSHSY, SAAADI. Trimming cost V 3 bases and J 0 bases; bases outside gene matches: 4. The CDR3 extends over 15 amino acids. The CDR3 bases are TGCGCCAGCAGTGATTCCGGGAGGGTCTCCTACGAGCAGTACTTC. Translating gives CASSDSGRVSYEQYF.

This clonotype was observed at least ten times. This chain links TRBV11-2 with TRBJ2-2; no firm D call. The CDR3 has 14 residues. Germline values: CDR1 SGHAT, CDR2 FQNNGV. V was shortened by 3 bases and J by 0 bases, with 5 bases between the two germline ends. This CDR3 reads CASSLGSNTGELFF. CDR3 DNA: TGTGCCAGCAGCTTGGGCTCGAACACCGGGGAGCTGTTTTTT.

This clonotype was found many times. This chain connects TRBV3-1 to TRBJ2-2, with no clear D. Deletions cut 8 bases from V and 0 bases from J, with 10 bases between. The germline gives CDR1 LGHDT, CDR2 YNNKEL (reference sequence). The CDR3 has 14 amino acids. CDR3 residues: CASDDRTNTGELFF. The CDR3 DNA sequence: TGTGCCAGCGATGACCGAACGAACACCGGGGAGCTGTTTTTT.

A note on this clonotype: Given a far larger clone just one base away, this is likely a sequencing read error. The chain joins TRBV11-3 to TRBJ2-4; TRBD1 might be the D (6 bases). Gene TRBJ2-1 matches the end of the DNA better, so the J call may be wrong. Per the germline V gene, CDR1 is SGHNT and CDR2 is YENEEA. The CDR3 sequence is 15 residues long. CDR3 amino acids: CASSLLRDTGYEQFF. The CDR3 bases are TGTGCCAGCAGCTTGCTCCGGGACACGGGATACGAGCAGTTCTTC.

This clonotype was observed at least ten times. V is TRBV19 and J is TRBJ2-1; D is possibly TRBD1 or TRBD2 (5 bases each). Germline V CDR1 and CDR2: LNHDA, SQIVND (reference sequence). CDR3 length: 16 residues. V lost 3 bases, J lost 2 bases, and 14 bases lay in between. The CDR3 DNA sequence: TGTGCCAGTAGTATCCTGGGGACCACCACCTACAATGAGCAGTTCTTC. It encodes CASSILGTTTYNEQFF.

At least ten counts were recorded for this clonotype. This likely traces to a read error, being one base from a far larger clone. CDR3 sequence reads: CASSQRDEQYF. Written as DNA, the CDR3 is TGTGCCAGCAGCCAGAGAGATGAGCAGTACTTC. The rearrangement links TRBV2 to TRBJ2-7; D is unresolved. Germline loops: CDR1 SNHLY, CDR2 FYNNEI. Trimming cost V 6 bases and J 7 bases, with 10 bases left between them. The CDR3 loop spans 11 amino acids.

The chain recombines TRBV2 with TRBJ2-7, with 14 bases that match TRBD2. V trimming: 5 bases; J trimming: 9 bases; junction bases outside the gene matches: 9. Germline loops: CDR1 SNHLY, CDR2 FYNNEI. The CDR3 runs 15 residues. CDR3 in amino acids: CASSITGTSGSWQYF. CDR3 DNA sequence: TGTGCCAGCAGTATCACCGGGACTAGCGGGAGTTGGCAGTACTTC.

This clonotype was seen at least ten times. This chain links TRBV7-2 with TRBJ2-7; 11 bases match TRBD2. Looked up from germline, CDR1 is SGHTA and CDR2 is FQGNSA. The ends lost 2 bases at V and 5 bases at J; junction bases unmatched: 5. The CDR3 has 15 residues. CDR3 protein: CASSLRTSGSDEQYF. The CDR3 region has the DNA TGTGCCAGCAGCTTACGAACTAGCGGGAGCGACGAGCAGTACTTC.

Many counts were recorded for this clonotype. The chain carries TRBV2 and TRBJ1-2; D ambiguous. The V and J ends lost 2 bases and 8 bases respectively, with 12 bases between them. CDR3 size: 13 residues. Germline lookup yields CDR1 SNHLY and CDR2 FYNNEI. CDR3 amino acids: CASSEPGSQGYTF. The CDR3 DNA reads TGTGCCAGCAGTGAACCCGGGTCTCAAGGCTACACCTTC.

The rearrangement links TRBV19 to TRBJ1-2; 7 bases are a match to TRBD1. After removal of 5 bases from V and 5 bases from J, the junction contained 8 bases not matched to a gene. The CDR3 is 14 amino acids. In germline, CDR1 is LNHDA, CDR2 SQIVND (reference sequence). CDR3 residues: CASSPEGQSYGYTF. DNA for the CDR3: TGTGCCAGTAGTCCAGAGGGACAGTCATATGGCTACACCTTC.

This clonotype showed up many times. V usage is TRBV2 and J usage is TRBJ2-2; D unclear. Per germline, CDR1 SNHLY and CDR2 FYNNEI. V was trimmed by 2 bases and J by 6 bases, leaving 4 bases between them. The CDR3 loop spans 12 amino acids. The CDR3 protein is CASSERSGELFF. The CDR3 nucleotides are TGTGCCAGCAGTGAACGGTCCGGGGAGCTGTTTTTT.

This clonotype showed up many times. This chain joins TRBV19 and TRBJ2-7, with TRBD2 identical over 8 bases. V lost 4 bases, J lost 4 bases, and 9 bases stayed unmatched. CDR3 length: 15 amino acids. The germline CDR1 and CDR2 sequences are LNHDA and SQIVND (reference sequence). CDR3 sequence (DNA): TGTGCCAGTAGTACCCTAACGGGAGGGCCTTACGAGCAGTACTTC. Translation gives CASSTLTGGPYEQYF.

This clonotype has a count of ten or more. This chain uses TRBV12-3 or TRBV12-4 with TRBJ2-7; the match to TRBD2 covers 14 bases. The length of the CDR3 is 16 residues. The J segment lost 4 bases and the V segment lost 4 bases, leaving 6 bases of the junction unmatched. The CDR3 region has the DNA TGTGCCAGCAGTTCCCGGACTAGCGGGAGGCGGTACGAGCAGTACTTC. This translates into CASSSRTSGRRYEQYF.

This clonotype has ten or more counts. J is TRBJ2-1 and V is TRBV10-3; 14 nucleotides match TRBD2. V shed 2 bases and J 4 bases; nucleotides not matched to a gene: 10. The CDR3 sequence is 19 residues long. Germline V gene sequence: CDR1 ENHRY, CDR2 SYGVKD. The CDR3 sequence is CAISEARRLAGGGYNEQFF. As DNA, the CDR3 is TGTGCCATCAGTGAGGCCCGAAGACTAGCGGGAGGGGGATACAATGAGCAGTTCTTC.

This clonotype was observed at least ten times. This chain connects TRBV10-3 to TRBJ1-2; D unclear. With 2 bases removed from V and 4 bases from J, the gap between germline ends came to 14 bases. Germline lookup yields CDR1 ENHRY and CDR2 SYGVKD. This CDR3 has 15 amino acids. The CDR3 DNA sequence: TGTGCCATCAGTGAGGGACCGGGAAGAGGCTATGGCTACACCTTC. The encoded protein is CAISEGPGRGYGYTF.